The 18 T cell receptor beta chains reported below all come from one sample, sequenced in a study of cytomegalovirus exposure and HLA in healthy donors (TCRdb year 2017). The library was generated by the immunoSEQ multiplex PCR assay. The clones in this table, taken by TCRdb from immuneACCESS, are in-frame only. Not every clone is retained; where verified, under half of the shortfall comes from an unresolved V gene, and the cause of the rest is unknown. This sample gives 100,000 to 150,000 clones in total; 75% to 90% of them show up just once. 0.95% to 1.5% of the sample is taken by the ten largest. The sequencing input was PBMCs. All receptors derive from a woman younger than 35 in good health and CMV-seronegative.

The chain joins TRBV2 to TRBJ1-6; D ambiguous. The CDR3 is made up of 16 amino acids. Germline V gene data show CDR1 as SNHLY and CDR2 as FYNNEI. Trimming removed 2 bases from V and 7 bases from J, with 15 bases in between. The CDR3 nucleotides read TGTGCCAGCAGTGAATATCTATCGAACAGAAATTCACCCCTCCACTTT. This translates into CASSEYLSNRNSPLHF.

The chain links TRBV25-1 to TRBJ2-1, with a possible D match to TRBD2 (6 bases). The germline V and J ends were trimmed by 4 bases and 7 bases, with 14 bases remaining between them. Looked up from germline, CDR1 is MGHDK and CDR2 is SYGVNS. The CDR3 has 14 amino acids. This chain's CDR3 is CASSAAGGANEQFF. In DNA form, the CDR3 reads TGTGCCAGCAGTGCTGCCGGAGGGGCGAATGAGCAGTTCTTC.

The DNA of the CDR3 is TGTGCCAGCAGCCCCTCAGAAAGCGGGGGGGCCGGTTACGAGCAGTACTTC. Its translation: CASSPSESGGAGYEQYF. V is TRBV7-3 and J is TRBJ2-7; the match to TRBD2 covers 10 bases. V was pared by 5 bases and J by 4 bases, with 14 bases of the junction left unmatched. The CDR3 is 17 residues long. Germline CDR1 reads SGHTA; CDR2 reads FQGTGA. Supplemented by reference TRBV7-3 and TRBJ2-7, the full variable domain reads GAGVSQTPSNKVTEKGKYVELRCDPISGHTALYWYRQSLGQGPEFLIYFQGTGAADDSGLPNDRFFAVRPEGSVSTLKIQRTERGDSAVYLCASSPSESGGAGYEQYFGPGTRLTVT.

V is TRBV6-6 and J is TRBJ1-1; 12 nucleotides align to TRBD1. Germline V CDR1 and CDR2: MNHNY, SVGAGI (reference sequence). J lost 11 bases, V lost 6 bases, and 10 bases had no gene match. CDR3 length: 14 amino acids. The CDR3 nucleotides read TGTGCCAGCAGCCGGGACAGGGGGCCGATCTGGGCTTTCTTT. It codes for CASSRDRGPIWAFF.

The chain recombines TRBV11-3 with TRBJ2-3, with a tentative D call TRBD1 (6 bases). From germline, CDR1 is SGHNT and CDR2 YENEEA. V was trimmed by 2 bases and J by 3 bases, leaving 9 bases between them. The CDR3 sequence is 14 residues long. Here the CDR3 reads CASSLQTGTDTQYF. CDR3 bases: TGTGCCAGCAGCTTACAAACAGGGACAGATACGCAGTATTTT.

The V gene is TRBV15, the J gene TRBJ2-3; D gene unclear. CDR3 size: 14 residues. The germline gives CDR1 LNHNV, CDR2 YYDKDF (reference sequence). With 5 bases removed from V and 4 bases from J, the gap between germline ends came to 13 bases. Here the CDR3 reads CATSWVNEADTQYF. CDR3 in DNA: TGTGCCACCAGCTGGGTGAACGAGGCAGATACGCAGTATTTT. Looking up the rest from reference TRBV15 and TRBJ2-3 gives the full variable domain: DAMVIQNPRYQVTQFGKPVTLSCSQTLNHNVMYWYQQKSSQAPKLLFHYYDKDFNNEADTPDNFQSRRPNTSFCFLDIRSPGLGDTAMYLCATSWVNEADTQYFGPGTRLTVL.

CDR3 region: CASSTAGWTYEQYF. The DNA for the CDR3 is TGTGCCAGTAGTACGGCAGGGTGGACCTACGAGCAGTACTTC. This chain joins TRBV19 and TRBJ2-7; possibly TRBD1 for D (5 bases). The CDR3 runs to 14 residues. The V gene lost 4 bases and the J gene lost 2 bases, with 12 bases spanning the gap. The V gene's germline CDR1 is LNHDA and CDR2 SQIVND (reference sequence).

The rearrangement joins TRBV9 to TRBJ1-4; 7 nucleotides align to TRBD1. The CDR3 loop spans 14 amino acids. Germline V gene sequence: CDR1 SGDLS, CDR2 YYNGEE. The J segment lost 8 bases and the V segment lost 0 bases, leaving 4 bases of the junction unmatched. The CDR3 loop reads CASSVGQGVEKLFF. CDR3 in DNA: TGTGCCAGCAGCGTAGGGCAGGGGGTCGAAAAACTGTTTTTT.

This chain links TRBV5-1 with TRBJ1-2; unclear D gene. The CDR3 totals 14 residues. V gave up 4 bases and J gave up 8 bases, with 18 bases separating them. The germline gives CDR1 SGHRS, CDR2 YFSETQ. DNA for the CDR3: TGCGCCAGCAGCCCGGACTCCAACCTAGTAGGCTACACCTTC. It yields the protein CASSPDSNLVGYTF.

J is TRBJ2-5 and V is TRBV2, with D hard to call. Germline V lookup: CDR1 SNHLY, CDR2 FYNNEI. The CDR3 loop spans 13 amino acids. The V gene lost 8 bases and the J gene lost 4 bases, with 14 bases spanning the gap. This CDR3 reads CASYIPGPETQYF. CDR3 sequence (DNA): TGTGCCAGCTATATCCCGGGTCCAGAGACCCAGTACTTC.

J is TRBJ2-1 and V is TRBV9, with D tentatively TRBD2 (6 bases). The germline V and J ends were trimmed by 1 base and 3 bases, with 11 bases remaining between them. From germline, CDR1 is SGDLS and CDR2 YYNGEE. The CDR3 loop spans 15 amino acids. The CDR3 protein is CASSVSGDVYNEQFF. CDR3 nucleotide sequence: TGTGCCAGCAGCGTATCGGGGGACGTCTACAATGAGCAGTTCTTC.

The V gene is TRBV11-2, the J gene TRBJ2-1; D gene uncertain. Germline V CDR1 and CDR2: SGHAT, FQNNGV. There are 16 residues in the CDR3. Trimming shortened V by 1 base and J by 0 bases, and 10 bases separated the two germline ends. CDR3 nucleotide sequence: TGTGCCAGCAGCTTAGGTCGGGTAAGCTCCTACAATGAGCAGTTCTTC. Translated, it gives CASSLGRVSSYNEQFF.

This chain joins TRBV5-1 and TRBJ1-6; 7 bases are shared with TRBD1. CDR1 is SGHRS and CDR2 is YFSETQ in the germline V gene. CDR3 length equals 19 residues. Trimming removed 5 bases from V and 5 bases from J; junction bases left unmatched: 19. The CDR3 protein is CASRPPRTTDRVDNSPLHF. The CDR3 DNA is TGCGCCAGCAGACCACCGAGGACTACTGACAGGGTGGATAATTCACCCCTCCACTTT.

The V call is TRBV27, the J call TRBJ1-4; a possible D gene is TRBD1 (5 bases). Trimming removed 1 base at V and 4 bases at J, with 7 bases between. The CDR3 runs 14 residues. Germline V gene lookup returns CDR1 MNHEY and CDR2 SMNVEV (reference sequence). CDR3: CASSLLGDNEKLFF. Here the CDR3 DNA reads TGTGCCAGCAGTTTATTAGGGGATAATGAAAAACTGTTTTTT.

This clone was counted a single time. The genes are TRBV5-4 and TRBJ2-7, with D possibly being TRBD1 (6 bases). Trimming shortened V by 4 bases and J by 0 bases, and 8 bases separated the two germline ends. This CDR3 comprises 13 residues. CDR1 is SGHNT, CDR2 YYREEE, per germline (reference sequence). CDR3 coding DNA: TGTGCCAGCAGCCCGGACAGCTCCTACGAGCAGTACTTC. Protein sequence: CASSPDSSYEQYF.

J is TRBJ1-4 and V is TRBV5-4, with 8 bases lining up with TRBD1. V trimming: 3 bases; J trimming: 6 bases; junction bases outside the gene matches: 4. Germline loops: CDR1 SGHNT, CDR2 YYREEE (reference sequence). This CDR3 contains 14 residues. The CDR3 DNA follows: TGTGCCAGCAGCTACGGACAGGGAGATGAAAAACTGTTTTTT. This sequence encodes CASSYGQGDEKLFF.

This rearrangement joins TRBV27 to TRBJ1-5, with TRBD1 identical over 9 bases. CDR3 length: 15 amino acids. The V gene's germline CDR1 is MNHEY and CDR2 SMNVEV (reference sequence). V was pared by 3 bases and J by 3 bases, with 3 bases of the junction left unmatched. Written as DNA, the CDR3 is TGTGCCAGCAGTTTGGACAGGGGACACAATCAGCCCCAGCATTTT. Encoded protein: CASSLDRGHNQPQHF.

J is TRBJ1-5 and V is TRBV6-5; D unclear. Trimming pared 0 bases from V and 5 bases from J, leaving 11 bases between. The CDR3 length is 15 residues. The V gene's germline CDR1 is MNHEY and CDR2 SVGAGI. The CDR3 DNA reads TGTGCCAGCAGTTACTCGAAGACTCGGGATCAGCCCCAGCATTTT. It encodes CASSYSKTRDQPQHF.